This T cell receptor (beta chain) comes out of a study of blood T cell repertoires in COVID-19. Measured with immunoSEQ multiplex PCR; TCRdb has only the in-frame clones, and not every one. The repertoire includes 150,000 to 200,000 clones, around 90% of them detected once, and under 6% sits in the top ten. In germline, CDR1 is SQVTM, CDR2 ANQGSEA. Germline trimming cut 6 bases from V and 4 bases from J; bases unmatched to any gene: 8. The CDR3 is 13 residues long. This TCR came from a human donor in a cohort sampled during active COVID-19. The chain employs TRBV29-1 and TRBJ1-1; 7 bases match TRBD1. Source material: peripheral blood. The CDR3 DNA is TGCAGCGTACAAGGGGGCGCGAGCACTGAAGCTTTCTTT. This sequence encodes CSVQGGASTEAFF.